This T cell receptor beta chain originates from a study of lymphopenia after photon versus proton radiotherapy. Study-level points and caveats: Proton therapy kept repertoires fairly stable, unlike photons, which gained effector/memory cells. Oligoclonal CD8+ Temra expansion after nadir drove photon patients' diversity drop.

Trimming at V came to 5 bases and at J to 7 bases, leaving 5 bases not matched to a gene. This CDR3 is built from 15 residues. Germline CDR1 reads MNHNS; CDR2 reads SASEGT. Measured with immunoSEQ multiplex PCR; TCRdb has only the in-frame clones, and not every one. The table lists 20,000 to 25,000 clones, less than 85% of them singletons, with approximately 19% in the top ten. Notes on this clone: The antigen remains undetermined.

The sequence was obtained from a man aged 55-75 years with pancreatic cancer. Sample: peripheral blood, taken from a patient treated with photon-based radiotherapy. This chain joins TRBV6-1 and TRBJ2-1; 13 bases align to TRBD2. The CDR3 here is CASSNGLAGDNEQFF. CDR3 nucleotide sequence: TGTGCCAGCAGTAACGGACTAGCGGGGGATAATGAGCAGTTCTTC.